These 18 T cell receptor beta chains came from one sample sequenced in a study of blood T cell repertoires in COVID-19. Produced via immunoSEQ multiplex PCR; TCRdb's table is partial and in-frame only. The table has some 220,000 clones, roughly 85% seen once. Sample: peripheral blood. These receptor sequences come from a man over 45 with COVID-19, enrolled during active disease.

The CDR3 DNA follows: TGTGCCAGCACCGCCCGGGGGGGCACTGAAGCTTTCTTT. This translates into CASTARGGTEAFF. This chain joins TRBV3-1 (or the pseudogene TRBV3-2) and TRBJ1-1; D may be TRBD1 (5 bases). This CDR3 is built from 13 residues. Germline CDR1 LGHDT, CDR2 YNNKEL (reference sequence). V dropped 7 bases and J dropped 4 bases, with 13 bases sitting between them.

This clone was detected a few times. The chain employs TRBV28 and TRBJ2-7; D gene ambiguous. Trimming removed 4 bases at V and 6 bases at J, with 16 bases between. CDR3 length equals 14 residues. Germline V lookup: CDR1 MDHEN, CDR2 SYDVKM. CDR3 in amino acids: CASSSLIALGEQYF. DNA of the CDR3: TGTGCCAGCAGTTCATTAATTGCCCTCGGCGAGCAGTACTTC.

The chain has TRBV9 and TRBJ2-7; D remains ambiguous. Germline V gives CDR1 SGDLS, CDR2 YYNGEE. The V end was cut by 0 bases, the J end by 0 bases, with 7 bases between. The CDR3 has 14 residues. CDR3 DNA: TGTGCCAGCAGCGTAGACTACCGCTCCTACGAGCAGTACTTC. This sequence encodes CASSVDYRSYEQYF.

CDR3: CASSIRGQSTDTQYF. The CDR3 bases are TGTGCCAGTAGTATCAGGGGACAGAGCACAGATACGCAGTATTTT. The chain uses TRBV19 and TRBJ2-3, with 7 bases fitting TRBD1. The germline CDR1 and CDR2 sequences are LNHDA and SQIVND (reference sequence). This CDR3 is built from 15 residues. J gave up 0 bases and V 3 bases, and 3 bases lay outside the gene matches. The whole variable domain, remainder taken from reference TRBV19 and TRBJ2-3, is DGGITQSPKYLFRKEGQNVTLSCEQNLNHDAMYWYRQDPGQGLRLIYYSQIVNDFQKGDIAEGYSVSREKKESFPLTVTSAQKNPTAFYLCASSIRGQSTDTQYFGPGTRLTVL.

This chain connects TRBV15 to TRBJ2-3; D is undetermined. This CDR3 region has 12 residues. V lost 0 bases to trimming and J lost 5 bases, with 3 bases between them. The V gene's germline CDR1 is LNHNV and CDR2 YYDKDF (reference sequence). The DNA of the CDR3 is TGTGCCACCAGCAGAGATCTAGATACGCAGTATTTT. It translates to CATSRDLDTQYF.

V is TRBV4-1 and J is TRBJ2-3; 10 positions match TRBD2. J was trimmed by 4 bases and V by 4 bases; bases with no gene match: 20. Germline assignment: CDR1 MGHRA and CDR2 YSYEKL. The CDR3 covers 20 residues. In nucleotides, the CDR3 is TGCGCCAGCAGCCCGGCCGGGGTGGCGGGTACTAGCGGGGAATCAGATACGCAGTATTTT. It codes for CASSPAGVAGTSGESDTQYF.

As DNA, the CDR3 is TGTGCCAGCAGTGAACAGCGGGGGGAGTTCAATGAGCAGTTCTTC. Its translation: CASSEQRGEFNEQFF. This chain connects TRBV2 to TRBJ2-1, with 9 bases identical to TRBD2. Germline V lookup: CDR1 SNHLY, CDR2 FYNNEI. This CDR3 comprises 15 residues. J lost 6 bases, V lost 2 bases, and 5 bases had no gene match.

This clone was seen once. This chain uses TRBV5-5 with TRBJ2-3; 12 bases line up with TRBD2. The trim removed 4 bases at V and 1 base at J, leaving 4 bases unmatched. The CDR3 loop spans 16 amino acids. Germline loops: CDR1 SGHKS, CDR2 YYEKEE (reference sequence). CDR3 DNA: TGTGCCAGCAGCAAAAGACTAGCGGGGGGCACAGATACGCAGTATTTT. Translation: CASSKRLAGGTDTQYF.

The rearrangement links TRBV27 to TRBJ1-2; 7 nucleotides match TRBD1. This CDR3 contains 15 residues. Germline trimming cut 6 bases from V and 7 bases from J; bases unmatched to any gene: 14. Germline values: CDR1 MNHEY, CDR2 SMNVEV (reference sequence). The CDR3 nucleotides are TGTGCCAGCAGCCCCGTGGTGACAGGGACTGTTGGCTACACCTTC. Translating gives CASSPVVTGTVGYTF.

The rearrangement links TRBV12-3 or TRBV12-4 to TRBJ1-2; TRBD1 might be the D (6 bases). This CDR3 region has 12 residues. The ends were cut back, 1 base at V and 9 bases at J, with 9 bases in the middle. Here the CDR3 DNA reads TGTGCCAGCAGTTTAGAAGGGGACAGCTACACCTTC. Translated, it gives CASSLEGDSYTF.

V usage is TRBV18 and J usage is TRBJ2-3; the D gene is possibly TRBD2 (5 bases). The germline V gene encodes CDR1 KGHSH and CDR2 LQKENI. Between the trimmed V and J ends, which lost 1 base and 1 base, there was a span of 15 bases. This CDR3 contains 17 residues. The CDR3 DNA is TGTGCCAGCTCACCACGTTCGCGGGTCGGGGGCACAGATACGCAGTATTTT. As protein: CASSPRSRVGGTDTQYF.

This chain joins TRBV5-8 and TRBJ2-5, with 7 nucleotides matching TRBD2. The CDR3 loop spans 15 amino acids. V was pared by 2 bases and J by 0 bases, with 4 bases of the junction left unmatched. Germline loops: CDR1 SGHTS, CDR2 YDEGEE. CDR3 protein: CASSFGTTYQETQYF. CDR3 nucleotides: TGTGCCAGCAGCTTCGGGACTACGTACCAAGAGACCCAGTACTTC. The entire variable domain, with the rest obtained from reference TRBV5-8 and TRBJ2-5, is as follows: EAGVTQSPTHLIKTRGQQATLRCSPISGHTSVYWYQQALGLGLQFLLWYDEGEERNRGNFPPRFSGRQFPNYSSELNVNALELEDSALYLCASSFGTTYQETQYFGPGTRLLVL.

This chain's CDR3 is CASSLVSQVYSNQPQHF. The CDR3 DNA sequence: TGTGCCAGCAGCTTAGTATCTCAGGTCTATAGCAATCAGCCCCAGCATTTT. This sequence joins TRBV7-8 and TRBJ1-5; D remains unclear. The CDR3 runs 17 residues. Trimming took 1 base from V and 0 from J, leaving 13 bases between them. The V gene's germline CDR1 is SGHVS and CDR2 FQNEAQ.

The chain joins TRBV6-5 to TRBJ2-7; TRBD2 matches at 14 bases. Germline trimming cut 5 bases from V and 6 bases from J; bases unmatched to any gene: 6. The germline V gene encodes CDR1 MNHEY and CDR2 SVGAGI. This CDR3 is 15 amino acids long. CDR3 DNA: TGTGCCAGCAGTCCGGGACTAGCGGGGGTTTCCGAGCAGTACTTC. Translating it yields CASSPGLAGVSEQYF.

About this clone itself: This sample also contains other DNA sequences that code for the same CDR3. V usage is TRBV5-1 and J usage is TRBJ2-7; D remains ambiguous. V lost 1 base and J 3 bases, leaving 11 bases between the germline ends. Germline assignment: CDR1 SGHRS and CDR2 YFSETQ. The CDR3 consists of 14 residues. The CDR3 region has the DNA TGCGCCAGCAGCTTGTTGTTGGCAGACTACGAGCAGTACTTC. It translates to CASSLLLADYEQYF.

This clone was seen a few times. This chain connects TRBV14 to TRBJ1-6, with D hard to call. Germline loops: CDR1 SGHDN, CDR2 FVKESK. V was trimmed by 4 bases and J by 7 bases, leaving 14 bases between them. This CDR3 has 15 amino acids. Written as DNA, the CDR3 is TGTGCCAGCAGCCTCCCAGGTTCGGGGAATTCACCCCTCCACTTT. It codes for CASSLPGSGNSPLHF.

The V gene is TRBV11-1, the J gene TRBJ2-2, with 7 nucleotides matching TRBD1. The J segment lost 6 bases and the V segment lost 5 bases, leaving 6 bases of the junction unmatched. The germline gives CDR1 SGHAT, CDR2 FQDESV (reference sequence). The CDR3 runs to 14 residues. The CDR3 DNA follows: TGTGCCAGCAGCAGAAGGACAGGACCCGGGGAGCTGTTTTTT. Translation gives CASSRRTGPGELFF.

Details on this clone: This same CDR3 is encoded by further DNA sequences in the sample. The chain has TRBV18 and TRBJ1-3; TRBD1 matches at 7 bases. Trimming removed 2 bases from V and 0 bases from J; junction bases left unmatched: 4. The CDR3 length is 16 residues. Per the germline V gene, CDR1 is KGHSH and CDR2 is LQKENI. The CDR3 coding sequence is TGTGCCAGCTCACCATCCAGGACAGGCTCTGGAAACACCATATATTTT. It codes for CASSPSRTGSGNTIYF.